This entry is about one T cell receptor (beta chain). This sample was included in a study of shared clonotypes between healthy human individuals. The naive CD8 population came from CD45RO-negative cells selected for CCR7, without terminally differentiated effector memory CD45RA+ cells. Sequencing used immunoSEQ multiplex PCR; TCRdb keeps in-frame clones, though not all of them. This sample yields around 2.1 million clones, of which about 93% are seen a single time; about 1.8% belongs to the top ten. CDR1 is SEHNR and CDR2 is FQNEAQ in the germline V gene (reference sequence). The V segment lost 5 bases and the J segment 5 bases; nucleotides outside the gene matches: 16. The CDR3 is 17 residues long.

Sequenced sample: naive CD8+ T cells from PBMCs. The rearrangement links TRBV7-9 to TRBJ2-5, with TRBD1 matching over 8 bases. The sequence derives from a man between 18 and 35 years old in good health. Some clones in this sample may be carry-over from other donors' samples. The CDR3 DNA reads TGTGCCAGCAGCATACCCCGCGATCAAACAGGGGGTGAGACCCAGTACTTC. Protein sequence: CASSIPRDQTGGETQYF. Using reference TRBV7-9 and TRBJ2-5 for the parts outside the CDR3, the full variable domain is DTGVSQNPRHKITKRGQNVTFRCDPISEHNRLYWYRQTLGQGPEFLTYFQNEAQLEKSRLLSDRFSAERPKGSFSTLEIQRTEQGDSAMYLCASSIPRDQTGGETQYFGPGTRLLVL.